Listed below are T cell receptor beta chains from one sample, sequenced in a study of T cell changes during pregnancy in multiple sclerosis. Data came from immunoSEQ multiplex PCR; TCRdb stores just in-frame clones and leaves some out. The sample contains about 100,000 clones, approximately 92% of which appear only once. The sequences come from peripheral blood, collected after pregnancy. The receptor set was obtained from a female donor with multiple sclerosis, enrolled in a pregnancy study. CDR3s include the opening cysteine and the closing phenylalanine or tryptophan. The D gene is left open where the match is weak. Some rows mark clone size as missing; the rest say once, few, many or name a class of expanded clone.

d_call,clone_size,v_call,j_call,cdr3_nt,cdr3_aa
TRBD1,NA,TRBV28,TRBJ2-7,TGTGCCAGCAGTTTGCCTCGACAGGGACCTCAGTACTTC,CASSLPRQGPQYF
NA,once,TRBV21-1,TRBJ1-4,NA,CASSKVGAGSLFF
TRBD2,NA,TRBV27,TRBJ2-7,TGTGCCAGCAGACCTCTTGCCGGGACTAGCGGGCTACACTACGAGCAGTACTTC,CASRPLAGTSGLHYEQYF
NA,NA,TRBV19,TRBJ1-2,TGTGCCAGTAGGCGTATAGAGGCTTTCTATGGCTACACCTTC,CASRRIEAFYGYTF
TRBD2,NA,TRBV27,TRBJ2-3,TGTGCCAGCGGTCGTGCGGGAGCGACAGATACGCAGTATTTT,CASGRAGATDTQYF
TRBD1,NA,TRBV7-9,TRBJ1-2,TGTGCCAGCAGCTTAGGAGGGGGACAGAGAGGCTACACCTTC,CASSLGGGQRGYTF
TRBD1,NA,TRBV6-5,TRBJ2-5,TGTGCCAGCAGGTCAAACAGGGGATCAGAGACCCAGTACTTC,CASRSNRGSETQYF
TRBD1,NA,TRBV9,TRBJ1-1,TGTGCCAGCAGCGTAGACCCCATACAGGGGATCACTGAAGCTTTCTTT,CASSVDPIQGITEAFF
NA,NA,TRBV5-6,TRBJ2-1,TGTGCCAGCAGCTTGCGAGGGGGCTCCTACAATGAGCAGTTCTTC,CASSLRGGSYNEQFF
NA,NA,TRBV27,TRBJ2-4,TGTGCCAGCAGTTTGGGGGCACTAGCCAAAAACATTCAGTACTTC,CASSLGALAKNIQYF
TRBD2,NA,TRBV4-1,TRBJ2-3,TGCGCCAGCAGCCAAGAGGGACTAGCGGGGGGCACAGATACGCAGTATTTT,CASSQEGLAGGTDTQYF
NA,NA,TRBV10-3,TRBJ1-1,TGTGCCGGGTGGGGGGGTTCGGGCACTGAAGCTTTCTTT,CAGWGGSGTEAFF
NA,NA,TRBV28,TRBJ2-1,TGTGCCAGTCGGGACTCGTACAATGAGCAGTTCTTC,CASRDSYNEQFF
NA,NA,TRBV11-1,TRBJ1-2,TGTGCCAGCAGCCCAGGAGAGGGTTCGAACTATGGCTACACCTTC,CASSPGEGSNYGYTF
NA,NA,TRBV7-6,TRBJ1-4,TGTGCCAGCAGCCTACACCTTGGACCCGGGGGGGAAAAACTGTTTTTT,CASSLHLGPGGEKLFF
NA,NA,TRBV2,TRBJ1-2,TGTGCCAGCAGGGACCTGAGGGTGTCTAACTATGGCTACACCTTC,CASRDLRVSNYGYTF
NA,NA,TRBV10-1,TRBJ2-5,TGCGCCAGCAGTCCTGACCCAGGGGAGACCCAGTACTTC,CASSPDPGETQYF
NA,NA,TRBV27,TRBJ1-1,TGTGCCAGCAGTTTATTTTCGGGGAACACTGAAGCTTTCTTT,CASSLFSGNTEAFF
TRBD2,once,TRBV6-1,TRBJ2-7,TGTGCCAGCAGTGAAGGGACTAGCGGACTGTACGAGCAGTACTTC,CASSEGTSGLYEQYF
NA,NA,TRBV11-3,TRBJ2-7,TGTGCCAGCAGCTTAGGGCGGGGAACCGAGCAGTACTTC,CASSLGRGTEQYF
NA,NA,TRBV5-6,TRBJ2-5,TGTGCCAGCAGCTTGATTGGTGTTAGTGGAGAGACCCAGTACTTC,CASSLIGVSGETQYF
TRBD2,NA,TRBV9,TRBJ2-1,TGTGCCAGCAACCTAGCGGGGGAGAACAATGAGCAGTTCTTC,CASNLAGENNEQFF
NA,few,TRBV18,TRBJ1-1,TGTGCCAGCTCACCGGTAGCTCCCAGACTGAACACTGAAGCTTTCTTT,CASSPVAPRLNTEAFF
NA,NA,TRBV19,TRBJ2-5,TGTGCCAGTAGTATCGGTGGGACCCAGTACTTC,CASSIGGTQYF
NA,NA,TRBV9,TRBJ2-6,TGTGCCAGCAGCGTAGCTAGTGGGGCCAACGTCCTGACTTTC,CASSVASGANVLTF
NA,NA,TRBV7-2,TRBJ2-7,TGTGCCAGCAGCCATTTGACAGACTACGAGCAGTACTTC,CASSHLTDYEQYF
TRBD1,NA,TRBV5-1,TRBJ1-1,TGCGCCAGCAGCTTGGGGACAGGGATTGTCACTGAAGCTTTCTTT,CASSLGTGIVTEAFF
NA,NA,TRBV9,TRBJ2-5,TGTGCCAGCAGCCCTTCCCTGGAGGCGGGCGAGACCCAGTACTTC,CASSPSLEAGETQYF
NA,NA,TRBV14,TRBJ1-2,TGTGCCAGCAGCCAAATACAGGGAGTTCAATTAAATGGCTACACCTTC,CASSQIQGVQLNGYTF
TRBD1,NA,TRBV5-1,TRBJ1-1,TGCGCCAGCAGCCAGGGACAGGCAAACACTGAAGCTTTCTTT,CASSQGQANTEAFF
TRBD1,NA,TRBV6-1,TRBJ1-2,TGTGCCAGCAGTGAATCGGGACAGCTCTATGGCTACACCTTC,CASSESGQLYGYTF
NA,NA,TRBV7-6,TRBJ1-1,TGTGCCAGCAGCCGACAGAGAAACACTGAAGCTTTCTTT,CASSRQRNTEAFF
TRBD1,NA,TRBV5-1,TRBJ2-5,TGCGCCAGCAGCCATGGACAGGGCCAAGAGACCCAGTACTTC,CASSHGQGQETQYF
NA,NA,TRBV29-1,TRBJ2-7,TGCAGCGTTGAAGTTAGTCCGTACGAGCAGTACTTC,CSVEVSPYEQYF
TRBD2,NA,TRBV7-8,TRBJ2-7,TGTGCCAGCAGCCCAGAAGGCGGGGGCTCCTACGAGCAGTACTTC,CASSPEGGGSYEQYF
TRBD2,NA,TRBV4-3,TRBJ2-2,TGCGCCAGCAGCCACTCCTGGGCGGGGGGTAACACCGGGGAGCTGTTTTTT,CASSHSWAGGNTGELFF
NA,once,TRBV7-6,TRBJ1-5,TGTGCCACCCGAGAGGCCTTCTTTAATCAGCCCCAGCATTTT,CATREAFFNQPQHF
NA,NA,TRBV7-2,TRBJ2-1,TGTGCCAGCAGCTTAGACTTTCTCAACAATGAGCAGTTCTTC,CASSLDFLNNEQFF
NA,NA,TRBV30,TRBJ1-6,TGTGCCTGGGCCTACCGTGGTAATTCACCCCTCCACTTT,CAWAYRGNSPLHF
TRBD1,NA,TRBV28,TRBJ1-2,TGTGCCAGCAGTTGGGGACAGAGGAGCTATGGCTACACCTTC,CASSWGQRSYGYTF
TRBD1,NA,TRBV28,TRBJ1-5,TGTGCCAGCAGTTTACAAGGACAGGGGATTAATCAGCCCCAGCATTTT,CASSLQGQGINQPQHF
TRBD1,NA,TRBV5-1,TRBJ2-5,TGCGCCAGCGCCCGGGTAGGACAGGGGTATGGAGAGACCCAGTACTTC,CASARVGQGYGETQYF
NA,NA,TRBV10-3,TRBJ2-2,TGTGCCATCAGGGCAGGGATCGGTGGCACCGGGGAGCTGTTTTTT,CAIRAGIGGTGELFF
TRBD2,NA,TRBV5-1,TRBJ2-7,TGCGCCAGCAACCCCCTAGCGGGGGGTTCCTACGAGCAGTACTTC,CASNPLAGGSYEQYF
NA,NA,TRBV7-9,TRBJ2-7,TGTGCCAGCAGCCCGTTCACATACTACGAGCAGTACTTC,CASSPFTYYEQYF
NA,NA,TRBV30,TRBJ2-3,TGTGCCTGGAGTCCTGGAGGGAGCGGCGCAGATACGCAGTATTTT,CAWSPGGSGADTQYF
NA,NA,TRBV18,TRBJ1-1,TGTGCCAGCTCAGCGGACAGCCCCGGACTCACTGAAGCTTTCTTT,CASSADSPGLTEAFF
TRBD2,NA,TRBV7-9,TRBJ2-2,TGTGCCAGCAGCTTAGTTCCAGCGGGGGGAGACGGGGAGCTGTTTTTT,CASSLVPAGGDGELFF
NA,once,TRBV7-9,TRBJ2-1,TGTGCCCCGATGAGGGTCTACAATGAGCAGTTCTTC,CAPMRVYNEQFF
NA,NA,TRBV18,TRBJ2-1,TGTGCCAGCTCGTATATAGCTAGCTCCTACAATGAGCAGTTCTTC,CASSYIASSYNEQFF
NA,NA,TRBV9,TRBJ2-7,TGTGCCAGCAGCGTAGCAGGGATCGGCGAGCAGTACTTC,CASSVAGIGEQYF
TRBD1,NA,TRBV10-2,TRBJ1-5,TGCGCCACCGGACAGGGGGGGAATCAGCCCCAGCATTTT,CATGQGGNQPQHF